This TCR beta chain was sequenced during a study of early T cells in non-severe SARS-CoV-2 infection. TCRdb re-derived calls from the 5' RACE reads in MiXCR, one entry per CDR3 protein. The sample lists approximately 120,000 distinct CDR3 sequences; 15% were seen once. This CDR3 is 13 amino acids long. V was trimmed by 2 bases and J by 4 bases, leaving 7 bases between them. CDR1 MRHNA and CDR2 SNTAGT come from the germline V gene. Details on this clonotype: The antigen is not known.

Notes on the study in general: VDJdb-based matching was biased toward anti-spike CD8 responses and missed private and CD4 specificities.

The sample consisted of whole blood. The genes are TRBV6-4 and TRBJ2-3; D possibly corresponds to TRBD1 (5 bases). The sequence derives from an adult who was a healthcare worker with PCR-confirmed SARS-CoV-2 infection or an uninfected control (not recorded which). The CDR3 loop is CASSDQGSDTQYF. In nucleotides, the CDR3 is TGTGCCAGCAGTGACCAGGGATCAGATACGCAGTATTTT.